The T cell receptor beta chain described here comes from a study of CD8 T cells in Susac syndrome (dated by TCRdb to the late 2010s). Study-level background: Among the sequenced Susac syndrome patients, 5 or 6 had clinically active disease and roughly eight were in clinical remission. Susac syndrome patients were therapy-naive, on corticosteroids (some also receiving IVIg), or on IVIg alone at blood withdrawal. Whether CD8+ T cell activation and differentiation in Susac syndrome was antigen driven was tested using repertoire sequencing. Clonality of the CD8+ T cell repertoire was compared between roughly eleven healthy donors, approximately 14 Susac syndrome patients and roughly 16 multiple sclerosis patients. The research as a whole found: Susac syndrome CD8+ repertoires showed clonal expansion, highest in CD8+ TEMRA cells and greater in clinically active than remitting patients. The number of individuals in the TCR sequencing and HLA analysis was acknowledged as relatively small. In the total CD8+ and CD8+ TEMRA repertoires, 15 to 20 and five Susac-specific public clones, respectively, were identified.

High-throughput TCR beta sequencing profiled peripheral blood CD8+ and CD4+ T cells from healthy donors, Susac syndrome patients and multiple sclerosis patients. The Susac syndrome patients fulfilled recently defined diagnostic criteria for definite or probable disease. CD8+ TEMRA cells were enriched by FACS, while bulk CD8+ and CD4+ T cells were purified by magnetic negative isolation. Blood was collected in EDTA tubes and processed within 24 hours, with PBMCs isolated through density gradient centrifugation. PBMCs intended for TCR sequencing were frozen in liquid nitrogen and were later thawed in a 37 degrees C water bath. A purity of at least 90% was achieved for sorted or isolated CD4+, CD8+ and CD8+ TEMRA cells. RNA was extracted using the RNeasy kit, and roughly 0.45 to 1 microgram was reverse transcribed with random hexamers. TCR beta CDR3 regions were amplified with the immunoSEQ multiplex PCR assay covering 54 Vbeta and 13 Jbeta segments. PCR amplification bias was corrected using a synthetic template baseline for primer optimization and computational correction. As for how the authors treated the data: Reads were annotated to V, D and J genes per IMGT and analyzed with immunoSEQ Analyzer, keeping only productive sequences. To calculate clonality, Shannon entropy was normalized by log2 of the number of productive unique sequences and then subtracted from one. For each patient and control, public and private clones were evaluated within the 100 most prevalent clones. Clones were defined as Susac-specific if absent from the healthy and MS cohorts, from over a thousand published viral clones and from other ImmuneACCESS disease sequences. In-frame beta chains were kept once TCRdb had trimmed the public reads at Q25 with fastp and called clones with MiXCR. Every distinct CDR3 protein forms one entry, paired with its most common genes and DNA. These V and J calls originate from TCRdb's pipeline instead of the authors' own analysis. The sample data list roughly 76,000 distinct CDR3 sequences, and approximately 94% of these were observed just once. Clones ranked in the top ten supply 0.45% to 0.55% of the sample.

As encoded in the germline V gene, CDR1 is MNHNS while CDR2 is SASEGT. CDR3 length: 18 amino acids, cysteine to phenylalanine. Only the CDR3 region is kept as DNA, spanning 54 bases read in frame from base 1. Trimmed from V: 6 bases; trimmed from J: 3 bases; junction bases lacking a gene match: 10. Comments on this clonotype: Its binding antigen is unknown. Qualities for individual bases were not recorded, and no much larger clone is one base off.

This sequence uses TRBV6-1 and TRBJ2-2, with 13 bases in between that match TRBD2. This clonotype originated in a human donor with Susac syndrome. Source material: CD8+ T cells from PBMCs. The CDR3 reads CASSLLAGGPGDTGELFF. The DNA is TGTGCCAGCAGCCTACTAGCGGGGGGGCCTGGGGACACCGGGGAGCTGTTTTTT.